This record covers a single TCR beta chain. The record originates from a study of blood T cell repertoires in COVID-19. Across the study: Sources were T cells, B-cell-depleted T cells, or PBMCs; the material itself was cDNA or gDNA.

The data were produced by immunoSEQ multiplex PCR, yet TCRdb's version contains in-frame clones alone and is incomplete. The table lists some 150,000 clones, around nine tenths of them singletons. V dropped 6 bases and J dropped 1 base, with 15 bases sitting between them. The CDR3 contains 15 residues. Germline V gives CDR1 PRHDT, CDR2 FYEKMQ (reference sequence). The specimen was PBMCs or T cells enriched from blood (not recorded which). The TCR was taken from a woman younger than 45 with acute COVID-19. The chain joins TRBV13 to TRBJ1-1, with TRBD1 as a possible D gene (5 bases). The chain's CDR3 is CASRPSQGGNTEAFF. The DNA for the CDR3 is TGTGCCAGCAGACCGTCGCAGGGAGGGAACACTGAAGCTTTCTTT.